This T cell receptor beta chain was sequenced in a study of T cells after yellow fever vaccination. Study as a whole: Any fraction with a low cell number was prepared using SMART-Seq v4 Ultra Low Input. Notes on the study in general: Primary-vaccination clones mostly resurfaced post-booster (roughly 97% CD4, just under 90% CD8). A secondary response was less intense yet reached its peak sooner, at day 5 versus 15. A small share of clonotypes appeared in both CD4 and CD8 compartments.

The CDR3 totals 13 residues. The V and J ends lost 4 bases and 4 bases respectively, with 11 bases between them. Germline V CDR1 and CDR2: MNHNY, SVGAGI (reference sequence). This clonotype was counted at least ten times. Its specificity is not known. In TCRdb, the 5' RACE reads were re-called with MiXCR into one record per CDR3 protein. The sample yields tens of thousands of distinct CDR3 sequences, around 7.4% seen once. The specimen was CD8+ T cells sorted from PBMCs, collected 15 days after the yellow fever booster vaccination. This sequence was found in a man aged 25 to 45 who received the YFV17D yellow fever vaccine. The chain combines TRBV6-6 with TRBJ2-7; TRBD2 might be the D (5 bases). CDR3 nucleotide sequence: TGTGCCAGCAGTTTCGGGAACAATTACGAGCAGTACTTC. This gives the protein CASSFGNNYEQYF.